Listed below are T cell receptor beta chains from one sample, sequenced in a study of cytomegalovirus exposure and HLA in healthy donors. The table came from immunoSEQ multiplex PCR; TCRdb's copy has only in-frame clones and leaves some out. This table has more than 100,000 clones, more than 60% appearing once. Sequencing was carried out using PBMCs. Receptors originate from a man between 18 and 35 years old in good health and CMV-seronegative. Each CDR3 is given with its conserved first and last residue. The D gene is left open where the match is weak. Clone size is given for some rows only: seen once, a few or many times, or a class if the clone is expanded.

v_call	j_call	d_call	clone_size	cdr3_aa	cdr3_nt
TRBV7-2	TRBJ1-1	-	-	CASSSPGKAFF	TGTGCCAGCAGCTCTCCGGGGAAAGCTTTCTTT
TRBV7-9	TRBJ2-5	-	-	CASSLEGRGETQYF	TGTGCCAGCAGCTTAGAGGGCAGGGGCGAGACCCAGTACTTC
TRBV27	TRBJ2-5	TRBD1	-	CASSFPGQEETQYF	TGTGCCAGCAGTTTTCCGGGACAGGAGGAGACCCAGTACTTC
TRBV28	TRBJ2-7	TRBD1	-	CASSFGTGSYEQYF	TGTGCCAGCAGTTTTGGGACAGGGTCCTACGAGCAGTACTTC
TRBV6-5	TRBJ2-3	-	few	CASSYGRGDTQYF	TGTGCCAGCAGTTACGGGCGTGGGGATACGCAGTATTTT
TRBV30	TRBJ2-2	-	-	CAWGNTGELFF	TGTGCCTGGGGCAACACCGGGGAGCTGTTTTTT
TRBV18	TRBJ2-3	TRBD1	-	CASSDSRAGGKDTQYF	TGTGCCAGCTCCGACTCAAGGGCAGGGGGCAAAGATACGCAGTATTTT
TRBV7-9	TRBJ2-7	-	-	CASSLDREQYF	TGTGCCAGCAGCCTCGACAGAGAGCAGTACTTC
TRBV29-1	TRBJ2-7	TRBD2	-	CSVHGLANSSYEQYF	TGCAGCGTTCACGGACTAGCCAATAGCTCCTACGAGCAGTACTTC
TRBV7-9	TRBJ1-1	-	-	CSSSLGRAGRVVGGTEAFF	TGTTCCAGCAGCTTAGGGAGGGCAGGGCGCGTGGTCGGGGGCACTGAAGCTTTCTTT
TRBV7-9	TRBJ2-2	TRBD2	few	CSSSPRGGNTGELFF	TGTTCCAGCAGCCCCCGGGGGGGGAACACCGGGGAGCTGTTTTTT
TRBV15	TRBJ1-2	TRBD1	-	CATSPGQGAYGYTF	TGTGCCACCAGCCCCGGACAGGGGGCCTATGGCTACACCTTC
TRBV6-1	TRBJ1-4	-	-	CASSEALALGGKLFF	TGTGCCAGCAGTGAAGCGTTGGCTCTGGGAGGAAAACTGTTTTTT
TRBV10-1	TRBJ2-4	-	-	CATPLTVAKNIQYF	TGCGCCACCCCCCTAACAGTAGCCAAAAACATTCAGTACTTC
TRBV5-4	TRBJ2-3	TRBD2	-	CASSRGTSGVTDTQYF	TGTGCCAGCAGCAGGGGGACTAGCGGGGTGACAGATACGCAGTATTTT
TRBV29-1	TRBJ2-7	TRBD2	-	CSAMTSGIYEQYF	TGCAGCGCCATGACTAGCGGGATCTACGAGCAGTACTTC
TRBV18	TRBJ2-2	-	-	CASSPGVTTGELFF	TGTGCCAGCTCACCAGGAGTGACCACCGGGGAGCTGTTTTTT
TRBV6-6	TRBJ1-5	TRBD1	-	CASSYDRGYSNQPQHF	TGTGCCAGCAGTTACGACAGGGGGTATAGCAATCAGCCCCAGCATTTT
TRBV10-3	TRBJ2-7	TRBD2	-	CATDRTSGTFYEQYF	TGTGCCACTGACCGAACTAGCGGAACCTTCTACGAGCAGTACTTC
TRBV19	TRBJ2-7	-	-	CASNPGQPYEQYF	TGTGCCAGTAACCCCGGACAGCCCTACGAGCAGTACTTC
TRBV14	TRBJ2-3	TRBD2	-	CASSHLGTGAIGRLAGWRSDTQYF	TGTGCCAGCAGCCACCTCGGGACAGGAGCCATAGGAAGACTAGCGGGGTGGAGATCAGATACGCAGTATTTT
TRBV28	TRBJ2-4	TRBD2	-	CASSLGGILAKNIQYF	TGTGCCAGCAGTTTGGGGGGGATCCTAGCCAAAAACATTCAGTACTTC
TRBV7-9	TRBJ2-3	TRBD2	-	CASSFRGGLNTQYF	TGTGCCAGCAGCTTCCGGGGGGGCCTAAATACGCAGTATTTT